The 4 T cell receptor beta chains in this list originate from one sample, sequenced in a study of cytomegalovirus exposure and HLA in healthy donors. The PCR ran on 60 Vbeta and 13 Jbeta primers. Some clones are missing from TCRdb's copy, which holds only in-frame ones; the method was immunoSEQ multiplex PCR. The data hold 150,000 to 200,000 clones, with around 83% observed a single time. Sequencing was carried out using PBMCs. These receptor sequences come from a woman aged 40 to 50 in good health and CMV-seronegative.

The chain uses TRBV11-3 and TRBJ1-2; D might be TRBD1 (5 bases). The V gene lost 0 bases and the J gene lost 2 bases, with 13 bases spanning the gap. Per germline, CDR1 SGHNT and CDR2 YENEEA. The CDR3 contains 16 residues. This chain's CDR3 is CASSLDGGFANYGYTF. The CDR3 DNA sequence: TGTGCCAGCAGCTTAGATGGGGGGTTTGCCAACTATGGCTACACCTTC. Supplemented by reference TRBV11-3 and TRBJ1-2, the full variable domain reads EAGVVQSPRYKIIEKKQPVAFWCNPISGHNTLYWYLQNLGQGPELLIRYENEEAVDDSQLPKDRFSAERLKGVDSTLKIQPAELGDSAVYLCASSLDGGFANYGYTFGSGTRLTVV.

This sequence joins TRBV18 and TRBJ1-1; D perhaps matches TRBD1 (5 bases). This CDR3 has 13 residues. V dropped 5 bases and J dropped 10 bases, with 17 bases sitting between them. Per the germline V gene, CDR1 is KGHSH and CDR2 is LQKENI. The CDR3, as DNA: TGTGCCAGCTCAAAGGCCCGACAGCCTACAGCTTTCTTT. This sequence encodes CASSKARQPTAFF.

The rearrangement links TRBV6-5 to TRBJ1-2, with 8 positions matching TRBD1. Germline CDR1 reads MNHEY; CDR2 reads SVGAGI. The CDR3 length is 15 residues. With V trimmed by 6 bases and J by 7 bases, 13 bases remained unmatched. The CDR3 coding sequence is TGTGCCAGCAGATTTGGACAGGGAGTAGGTGGTGGCTACACCTTC. It is translated as CASRFGQGVGGGYTF.

The rearrangement joins TRBV10-2 to TRBJ1-5, with 7 bases identical to TRBD1. V was clipped by 2 bases and J by 3 bases; unmatched bases: 7. The CDR3 has 16 amino acids. Germline lookup yields CDR1 WSHSY and CDR2 SAAADI. The CDR3 spells CASSEPFDRANQPQHF. In nucleotides, the CDR3 is TGCGCCAGCAGTGAGCCTTTCGACAGGGCCAATCAGCCCCAGCATTTT.